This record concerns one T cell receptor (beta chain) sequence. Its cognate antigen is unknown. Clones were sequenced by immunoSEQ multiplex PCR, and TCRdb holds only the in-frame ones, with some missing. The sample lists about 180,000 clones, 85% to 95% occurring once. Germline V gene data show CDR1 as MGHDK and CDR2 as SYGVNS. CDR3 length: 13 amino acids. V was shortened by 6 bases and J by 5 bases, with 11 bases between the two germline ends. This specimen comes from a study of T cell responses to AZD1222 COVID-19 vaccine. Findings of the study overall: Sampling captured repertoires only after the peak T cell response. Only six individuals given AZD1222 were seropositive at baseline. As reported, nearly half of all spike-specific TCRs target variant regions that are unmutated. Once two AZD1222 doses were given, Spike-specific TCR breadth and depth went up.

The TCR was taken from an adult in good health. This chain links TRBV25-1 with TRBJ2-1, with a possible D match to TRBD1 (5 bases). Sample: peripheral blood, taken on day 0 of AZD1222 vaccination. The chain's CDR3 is CASSHAQDNEQFF. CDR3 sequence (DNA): TGTGCCAGCAGCCACGCACAGGACAATGAGCAGTTCTTC. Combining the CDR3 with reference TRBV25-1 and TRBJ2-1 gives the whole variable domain EADIYQTPRYLVIGTGKKITLECSQTMGHDKMYWYQQDPGMELHLIHYSYGVNSTEKGDLSSESTVSRIRTEHFPLTLESARPSHTSQYLCASSHAQDNEQFFGPGTRLTVL.